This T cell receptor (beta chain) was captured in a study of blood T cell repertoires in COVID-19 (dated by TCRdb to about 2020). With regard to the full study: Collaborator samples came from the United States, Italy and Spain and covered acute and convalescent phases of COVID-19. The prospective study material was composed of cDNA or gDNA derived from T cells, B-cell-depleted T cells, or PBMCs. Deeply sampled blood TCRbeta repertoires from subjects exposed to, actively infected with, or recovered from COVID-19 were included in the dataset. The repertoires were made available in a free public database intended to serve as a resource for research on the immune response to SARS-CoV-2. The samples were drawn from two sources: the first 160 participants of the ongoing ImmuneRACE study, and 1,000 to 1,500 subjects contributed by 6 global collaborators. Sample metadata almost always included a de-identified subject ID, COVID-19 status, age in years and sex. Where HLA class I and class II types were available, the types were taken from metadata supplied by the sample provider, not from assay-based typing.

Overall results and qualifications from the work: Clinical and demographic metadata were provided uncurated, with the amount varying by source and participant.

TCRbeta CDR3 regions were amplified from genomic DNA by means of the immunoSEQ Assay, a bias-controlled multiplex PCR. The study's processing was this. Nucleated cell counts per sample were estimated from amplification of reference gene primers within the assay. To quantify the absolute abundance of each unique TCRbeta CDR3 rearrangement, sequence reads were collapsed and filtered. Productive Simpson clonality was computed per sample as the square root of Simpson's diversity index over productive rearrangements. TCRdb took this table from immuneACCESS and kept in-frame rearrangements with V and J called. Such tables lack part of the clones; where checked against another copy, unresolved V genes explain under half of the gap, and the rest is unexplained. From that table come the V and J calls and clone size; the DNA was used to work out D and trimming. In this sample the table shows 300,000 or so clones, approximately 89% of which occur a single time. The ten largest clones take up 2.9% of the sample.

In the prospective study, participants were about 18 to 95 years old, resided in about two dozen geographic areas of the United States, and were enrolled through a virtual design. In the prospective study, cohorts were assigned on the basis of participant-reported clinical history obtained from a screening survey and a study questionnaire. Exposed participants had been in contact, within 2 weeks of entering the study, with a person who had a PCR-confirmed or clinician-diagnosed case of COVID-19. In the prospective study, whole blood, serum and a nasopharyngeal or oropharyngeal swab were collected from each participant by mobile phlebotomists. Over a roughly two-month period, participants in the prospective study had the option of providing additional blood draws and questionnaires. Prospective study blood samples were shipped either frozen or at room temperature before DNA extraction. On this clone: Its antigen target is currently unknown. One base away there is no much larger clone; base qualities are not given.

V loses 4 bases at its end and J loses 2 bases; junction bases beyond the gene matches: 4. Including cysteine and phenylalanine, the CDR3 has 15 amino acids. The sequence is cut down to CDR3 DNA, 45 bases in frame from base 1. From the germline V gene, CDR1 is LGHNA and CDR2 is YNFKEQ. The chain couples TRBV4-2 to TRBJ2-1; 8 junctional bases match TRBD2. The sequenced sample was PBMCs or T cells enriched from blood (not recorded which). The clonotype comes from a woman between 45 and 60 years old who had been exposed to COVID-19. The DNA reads TGTGCCAGCAGCCTCGGGGGGGCTGCCTACAATGAGCAGTTCTTC. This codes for CASSLGGAAYNEQFF.